Listed here are 21 T cell receptor beta chains from one sample, sequenced in a study of T cell responses to AZD1222 COVID-19 vaccine. The method was immunoSEQ multiplex PCR; TCRdb's version includes in-frame clones alone and lacks a portion of them. This table holds around 160,000 clones, roughly 91% found once. Material: peripheral blood, obtained on day 0 of AZD1222 vaccination. The receptors were gathered from an adult in good health.

This clone was counted once. The chain carries TRBV28 and TRBJ1-6; TRBD1 matches at 7 bases. Germline V lookup: CDR1 MDHEN, CDR2 SYDVKM. This CDR3 comprises 15 residues. J was trimmed by 4 bases and V by 11 bases; bases with no gene match: 11. The CDR3 DNA follows: TGTGCCGCCAGACAGGGAGCGGGGTATAATTCACCCCTCCACTTT. Translation: CAARQGAGYNSPLHF.

This clone was detected once. The chain uses TRBV3-1 (or the pseudogene TRBV3-2) and TRBJ2-3, with TRBD2 matching over 9 bases. This CDR3 has 17 residues. V lost 0 bases to trimming and J lost 3 bases; unmatched junction nucleotides: 7. Germline V gene sequence: CDR1 LGHDT, CDR2 YNNKEL (reference sequence). The CDR3 DNA reads as TGTGCCAGCAGCCAAGATGGGCGGGGGGGCGCAACAGATACGCAGTATTTT. Translation: CASSQDGRGGATDTQYF.

V gene TRBV11-2 combines with J gene TRBJ1-2; D is perhaps TRBD1 (5 bases). V shed 5 bases and J shed 4 bases, with 8 bases lying between them. Per germline, CDR1 SGHAT and CDR2 FQNNGV. This CDR3 contains 12 residues. CDR3 amino acids: CASSLDSYGYTF. CDR3 in DNA: TGTGCCAGCAGCCTCGACAGCTATGGCTACACCTTC.

This sequence joins TRBV16 and TRBJ1-2; perhaps TRBD1 as D (5 bases). CDR3 length: 13 residues. Germline V gives CDR1 KGHSY, CDR2 FQNENV. Trimming took 4 bases from V and 6 from J, leaving 12 bases between them. The CDR3 bases are TGTGCCAGCAGCCCCTACACGGGGCATGGCTACACCTTC. It yields the protein CASSPYTGHGYTF.

The sample holds a few counts of this clone. The chain employs TRBV9 and TRBJ2-5, with TRBD2 identical over 9 bases. Germline CDR1 reads SGDLS; CDR2 reads YYNGEE. The CDR3 has 16 amino acids. V lost 4 bases and J lost 2; bases outside the gene matches: 9. The CDR3 bases are TGTGCCAGCAGCAGGTTGCCGGCGGGAGGGCAAGAGACCCAGTACTTC. Translating gives CASSRLPAGGQETQYF.

The rearrangement joins TRBV6-6 to TRBJ2-3; 10 positions agree with TRBD2. CDR3 length: 16 residues. CDR1 is MNHNY and CDR2 is SVGAGI in the germline V gene (reference sequence). Losses at the gene ends were 6 bases for V and 5 bases for J; bases not matched to a gene: 11. CDR3 in amino acids: CASSRLAGGGEDTQYF. CDR3 sequence (DNA): TGTGCCAGCAGCCGATTAGCGGGAGGAGGGGAAGATACGCAGTATTTT.

The chain has TRBV21-1 and TRBJ1-5. TRBV21-1 is a documented pseudogene. The CDR3 runs to 20 residues. In nucleotides, the CDR3 is TGTGCCAGCAGCAAAGCAGGAAACCCAGACGCGGAGGGGAGCAATCAGCCCCAGCATTTT. This codes for CASSKAGNPDAEGSNQPQHF.

The chain uses TRBV20-1 and TRBJ2-7; 7 nucleotides match TRBD1. From germline, CDR1 is DFQATT and CDR2 SNEGSKA (reference sequence). After removal of 6 bases from V and 3 bases from J, the junction contained 2 bases not matched to a gene. This CDR3 region has 11 residues. In DNA form, the CDR3 reads TGCAGTGCCCACAGGGGCTACGAGCAGTACTTC. It encodes CSAHRGYEQYF.

The J gene is TRBJ2-7, the V gene TRBV3-1 (or the pseudogene TRBV3-2); no reliable D call. This CDR3 is built from 12 residues. Germline V gives CDR1 LGHDT, CDR2 YNNKEL (reference sequence). Trimming shortened V by 1 base and J by 6 bases, and 7 bases separated the two germline ends. The CDR3 bases are TGTGCCAGCAGCCAAGCGGATTCCGAGCAGTACTTC. Amino acids: CASSQADSEQYF.

The V and J genes are TRBV5-4 and TRBJ1-2; 7 bases are a match to TRBD1. The CDR3 loop spans 15 amino acids. CDR1 SGHNT and CDR2 YYREEE come from the germline V gene (reference sequence). J gave up 5 bases and V 0 bases, and 7 bases lay outside the gene matches. The CDR3 sequence: CASSLDSGQAYGYTF. The CDR3 DNA is TGTGCCAGCAGCTTGGACAGTGGACAGGCTTATGGCTACACCTTC.

This chain uses TRBV27 with TRBJ2-5, with D maybe TRBD1 (6 bases). Deletions cut 8 bases from V and 4 bases from J, with 17 bases between. Germline V gives CDR1 MNHEY, CDR2 SMNVEV (reference sequence). The CDR3 loop spans 14 amino acids. The CDR3 here is CASGIVGAGETQYF. The CDR3 coding sequence is TGTGCCAGCGGGATAGTGGGGGCGGGAGAGACCCAGTACTTC.

The chain has TRBV11-2 and TRBJ1-2, with a weak D call TRBD1 (6 bases). Germline V gene sequence: CDR1 SGHAT, CDR2 FQNNGV. Trimming pared 4 bases from V and 6 bases from J, leaving 18 bases between. The length of the CDR3 is 15 residues. The CDR3 region has the DNA TGTGCCAGCAGCTGGGGGCCGGGAGGCCATGATGGCTACACCTTC. Translation gives CASSWGPGGHDGYTF.

The genes are TRBV7-9 and TRBJ2-5, with D perhaps TRBD1 (6 bases). The V end lost 5 bases, the J end lost 5 bases, and 18 bases lay between the germline ends. Germline CDR1 and CDR2: SEHNR and FQNEAQ (reference sequence). The CDR3 runs 15 residues. The CDR3 sequence: CASSLGLGGRETQYF. The DNA for the CDR3 is TGTGCCAGCAGCCTGGGCTTAGGGGGTCGGGAGACCCAGTACTTC.

V gene TRBV7-3 combines with J gene TRBJ1-2, with D tentatively TRBD1 (5 bases). Trimming left V 5 bases short and J 7 bases short, with 14 bases between. CDR1 and CDR2 from the germline V gene are SGHTA and FQGTGA. The CDR3 is made up of 13 amino acids. The CDR3 region has the DNA TGTGCCAGCAGCAACCCCTCCGGGGGTGGCTACACCTTC. Translation gives CASSNPSGGGYTF. The whole variable domain, filled in from reference TRBV7-3 and TRBJ1-2, reads GAGVSQTPSNKVTEKGKYVELRCDPISGHTALYWYRQSLGQGPEFLIYFQGTGAADDSGLPNDRFFAVRPEGSVSTLKIQRTERGDSAVYLCASSNPSGGGYTFGSGTRLTVV.

The chain combines TRBV6-5 with TRBJ1-2; tentatively, D is TRBD1 (5 bases). V lost 4 bases to trimming and J lost 4 bases, with 13 bases between them. This CDR3 contains 14 residues. Germline V CDR1 and CDR2: MNHEY, SVGAGI. CDR3 amino acids: CASSSRDGAYGYTF. The CDR3 DNA sequence: TGTGCCAGCAGTTCCCGGGACGGAGCCTATGGCTACACCTTC.

The chain links TRBV3-1 (or the pseudogene TRBV3-2) to TRBJ1-3; 9 nucleotides align to TRBD1. This CDR3 has 16 amino acids. From germline, CDR1 is LGHDT and CDR2 YNNKEL (reference sequence). J lost 1 base, V lost 4 bases, and 5 bases had no gene match. This CDR3 is CASSRRDRASGNTIYF. The CDR3 DNA reads TGTGCCAGCAGCCGTCGGGACAGGGCGTCTGGAAACACCATATATTTT.

The rearrangement joins TRBV5-1 to TRBJ1-2; 8 nucleotides match TRBD1. Losses at the gene ends were 0 bases for V and 8 bases for J; bases not matched to a gene: 3. CDR3 length: 13 amino acids. Germline V gene sequence: CDR1 SGHRS, CDR2 YFSETQ. CDR3 loop: CASSLEQGEGYTF. In nucleotides, the CDR3 is TGCGCCAGCAGCTTGGAACAGGGGGAAGGCTACACCTTC.

To note about this clone: This specimen includes other DNA sequences encoding the same CDR3. V and J are TRBV29-1 and TRBJ1-1, with D possibly matching TRBD1 (6 bases). V was pared by 7 bases and J by 3 bases, with 12 bases between. CDR3 length equals 12 residues. The germline gives CDR1 SQVTM, CDR2 ANQGSEA. Here the CDR3 reads CSGGGRDTEAFF. The CDR3 region has the DNA TGCAGCGGGGGGGGCAGGGACACTGAAGCTTTCTTT. Full variable domain (missing parts from reference TRBV29-1 and TRBJ1-1): SAVISQKPSRDICQRGTSLTIQCQVDSQVTMMFWYRQQPGQSLTLIATANQGSEATYESGFVIDKFPISRPNLTFSTLTVSNMSPEDSSIYLCSGGGRDTEAFFGQGTRLTVV.

The V call is TRBV27, the J call TRBJ2-2; tentatively, D is TRBD2 (5 bases). This CDR3 contains 16 residues. Germline V gene lookup returns CDR1 MNHEY and CDR2 SMNVEV (reference sequence). V gave up 0 bases and J gave up 4 bases, with 12 bases separating them. The CDR3 here is CASSLSALRGTGELFF. In DNA form, the CDR3 reads TGTGCCAGCAGTTTATCCGCCCTCCGGGGCACCGGGGAGCTGTTTTTT.

The chain is built from TRBV19 and TRBJ1-1; 9 nucleotides align to TRBD1. The V gene's germline CDR1 is LNHDA and CDR2 SQIVND (reference sequence). The CDR3 runs to 17 residues. V lost 5 bases and J lost 0; bases outside the gene matches: 10. The CDR3 bases are TGTGCCAGTAGTCCTAGGGGCGACAGGGGGTTGAACACTGAAGCTTTCTTT. Residues: CASSPRGDRGLNTEAFF. The complete variable domain, with remaining parts taken from reference TRBV19 and TRBJ1-1, reads DGGITQSPKYLFRKEGQNVTLSCEQNLNHDAMYWYRQDPGQGLRLIYYSQIVNDFQKGDIAEGYSVSREKKESFPLTVTSAQKNPTAFYLCASSPRGDRGLNTEAFFGQGTRLTVV.

This chain connects TRBV29-1 to TRBJ1-2, with TRBD1 identical over 9 bases. The CDR3 runs 14 residues. In germline, CDR1 is SQVTM, CDR2 ANQGSEA. The V and J ends lost 4 bases and 7 bases, in that order; junction bases with no gene match: 10. In nucleotides, the CDR3 is TGCAGCGTTGCCCGCACAGGGGGCGAGAGTGGCTACACCTTC. Its translation: CSVARTGGESGYTF. Together with reference TRBV29-1 and TRBJ1-2, the CDR3 gives the full variable domain: SAVISQKPSRDICQRGTSLTIQCQVDSQVTMMFWYRQQPGQSLTLIATANQGSEATYESGFVIDKFPISRPNLTFSTLTVSNMSPEDSSIYLCSVARTGGESGYTFGSGTRLTVV.